This TCR beta chain came from a study of OX40 agonist ivuxolimab in advanced cancers. Study details: Earlier anti-PD-1, anti-PD-L1 or anti-CTLA-4 therapy was permitted; 30% to 50% had received some. Study results and caveats: Mean expanded clone counts were higher in CD8+ than CD4+ T cells.

V shed 0 bases and J shed 4 bases, with 9 bases lying between them. Germline lookup yields CDR1 SGHTA and CDR2 FQGNSA. The CDR3 runs to 14 residues. The cohort excluded patients with autoimmune disease history or systemic immunosuppression. The study sampled blood at baseline, cycle 4 day 1, and cycle 7 day 1. Assay used: immunoSEQ multiplex PCR; TCRdb lists only in-frame clones, some missing. Altogether 50,000 to 70,000 clones are present, roughly 84% being singletons, with the ten largest covering less than 0.85%. About this clone: Its matching antigen is unknown.

The gene calls are TRBV7-2 and TRBJ1-2; D unresolved. The sequences come from CD4+ or CD8+ T cells sorted from blood, collected in a trial of the OX40 agonist ivuxolimab. The sequence derives from an adult with an advanced solid tumor such as melanoma, head and neck, liver or kidney cancer. This CDR3 reads CASSLASDAYGYTF. CDR3 in DNA: TGTGCCAGCAGCTTAGCTAGCGATGCCTATGGCTACACCTTC.